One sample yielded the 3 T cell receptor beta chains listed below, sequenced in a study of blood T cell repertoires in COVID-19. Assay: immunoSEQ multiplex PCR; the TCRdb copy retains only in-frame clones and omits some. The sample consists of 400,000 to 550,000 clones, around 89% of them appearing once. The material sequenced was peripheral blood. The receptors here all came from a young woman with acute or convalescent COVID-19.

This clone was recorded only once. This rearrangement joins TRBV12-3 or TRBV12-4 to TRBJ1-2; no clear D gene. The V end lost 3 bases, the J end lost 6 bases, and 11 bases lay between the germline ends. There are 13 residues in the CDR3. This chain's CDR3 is CASSFLRFDGYTF. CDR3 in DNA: TGTGCCAGCAGTTTTCTCAGGTTCGATGGCTACACCTTC.

DNA for the CDR3: TGTGCCAGCAGCTTAAGGGGGCAAGATACGCAGTATTTT. Encoded protein: CASSLRGQDTQYF. The chain is built from TRBV7-2 and TRBJ2-3; 7 nucleotides align to TRBD1. CDR3 length: 13 residues. V shed 2 bases and J 5 bases; nucleotides not matched to a gene: 1. Germline CDR1 reads SGHTA; CDR2 reads FQGNSA.

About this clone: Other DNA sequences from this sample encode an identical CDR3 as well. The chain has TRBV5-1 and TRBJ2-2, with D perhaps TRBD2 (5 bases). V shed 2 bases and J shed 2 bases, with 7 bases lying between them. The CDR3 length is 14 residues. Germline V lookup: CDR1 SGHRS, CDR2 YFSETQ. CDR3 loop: CASSFEGNTGELFF. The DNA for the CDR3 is TGCGCCAGCAGCTTCGAGGGAAACACCGGGGAGCTGTTTTTT.